These 18 T cell receptor beta chains share one sample of origin, sequenced in a study of blood T cell repertoires in COVID-19. The repertoire was sequenced with immunoSEQ multiplex PCR; TCRdb's copy has only in-frame clones and lacks some. The sample shows 270,000 or so clones, about 81% of them seen only once. Sequencing was performed on peripheral blood. The receptors were gathered from a human donor with COVID-19, enrolled during active disease. The donor label of this sample is uncertain.

This chain links TRBV2 with TRBJ1-1; 8 positions match TRBD1. Germline V lookup: CDR1 SNHLY, CDR2 FYNNEI. V was clipped by 6 bases and J by 0 bases; unmatched bases: 6. The CDR3 spans 15 residues. The CDR3 here is CASRTGVLMNTEAFF. CDR3 DNA sequence: TGTGCCAGCAGGACAGGGGTGCTCATGAACACTGAAGCTTTCTTT.

V gene TRBV6-1 combines with J gene TRBJ2-7, with 7 bases matching TRBD2. CDR3 length: 17 amino acids. The V and J ends lost 4 bases and 3 bases, in that order; junction bases with no gene match: 15. The germline V gene encodes CDR1 MNHNS and CDR2 SASEGT. DNA for the CDR3: TGTGCCAGCAGTGTGGGGGAGGGGCGACGCCTTTACTACGAGCAGTACTTC. Translated: CASSVGEGRRLYYEQYF.

The sample holds one count of this clone. The chain links TRBV29-1 to TRBJ2-5; no definite D call. V was pared by 8 bases and J by 4 bases, with 17 bases between. Germline V gives CDR1 SQVTM, CDR2 ANQGSEA. The CDR3 contains 13 residues. The CDR3 DNA is TGCAGCACCACTGCTTCCCCAGGAGAGACCCAGTACTTC. It specifies CSTTASPGETQYF.

The genes are TRBV27 and TRBJ2-6; D is undetermined. V was pared by 8 bases and J by 0 bases, with 11 bases between. Germline values: CDR1 MNHEY, CDR2 SMNVEV (reference sequence). The length of the CDR3 is 15 residues. In DNA form, the CDR3 reads TGTGCCAGCGGGCTGATTCTCTCTGGGGCCAACGTCCTGACTTTC. Amino acid sequence: CASGLILSGANVLTF.

This clone was found a few times. The genes are TRBV11-3 and TRBJ1-1, with 7 bases fitting TRBD1. The CDR3 consists of 14 residues. Per the germline V gene, CDR1 is SGHNT and CDR2 is YENEEA. After removal of 1 base from V and 1 base from J, the junction contained 0 bases not matched to a gene. CDR3 loop: CASSLAGGNTEAFF. The CDR3 DNA reads TGTGCCAGCAGCTTAGCAGGGGGGAACACTGAAGCTTTCTTT.

CDR3 in DNA: TGTGCCACCAGCAATTTCGTGGGGGCATGGGAGACCCAGTACTTC. Its translation is CATSNFVGAWETQYF. The chain recombines TRBV15 with TRBJ2-5, with D possibly being TRBD1 (6 bases). V dropped 4 bases and J dropped 5 bases, with 17 bases sitting between them. Germline values: CDR1 LNHNV, CDR2 YYDKDF (reference sequence). The CDR3 spans 15 residues.

The chain recombines TRBV6-1 with TRBJ1-1; 7 nucleotides align to TRBD1. V lost 2 bases to trimming and J lost 1 base; unmatched junction nucleotides: 4. The CDR3 extends over 15 amino acids. Germline CDR1 is MNHNS and CDR2 is SASEGT. CDR3 amino acids: CASSEPGQPNTEAFF. The CDR3 nucleotides are TGTGCCAGCAGTGAACCGGGACAGCCGAACACTGAAGCTTTCTTT.

The rearrangement joins TRBV11-3 to TRBJ1-1; tentative D call: TRBD1 (6 bases). CDR1 is SGHNT and CDR2 is YENEEA in the germline V gene. Between the trimmed V and J ends, which lost 2 bases and 1 base, there was a span of 8 bases. The CDR3 spans 14 residues. CDR3 loop: CASSLTGSNTEAFF. The CDR3 nucleotides are TGTGCCAGCAGCTTAACAGGGTCGAACACTGAAGCTTTCTTT.

The J gene is TRBJ1-1, the V gene TRBV6-2 or TRBV6-3; weak D call: TRBD1 (6 bases). Per germline, CDR1 MNHEY and CDR2 SVGEGT. V gave up 6 bases and J gave up 7 bases, with 18 bases separating them. The CDR3 is 14 amino acids. CDR3 residues: CASSPPGAVNEAFF. CDR3 sequence (DNA): TGTGCCAGCAGCCCTCCAGGGGCAGTTAATGAAGCTTTCTTT.

V gene TRBV11-3 combines with J gene TRBJ2-1, with 9 bases lining up with TRBD2. The CDR3 loop spans 16 amino acids. The germline V gene encodes CDR1 SGHNT and CDR2 YENEEA. The ends lost 1 base at V and 5 bases at J; junction bases unmatched: 6. The CDR3 coding sequence is TGTGCCAGCAGCTTAGGGATAGCGGGAGTAAACAATGAGCAGTTCTTC. Protein sequence: CASSLGIAGVNNEQFF.

The chain uses TRBV2 and TRBJ2-1, with 9 bases aligning to TRBD1. The CDR3 consists of 15 residues. Germline V gene data show CDR1 as SNHLY and CDR2 as FYNNEI. V gave up 6 bases and J gave up 3 bases; unmatched junction bases: 6. The CDR3 DNA reads as TGTGCCAGCAGCTCCGGGACAGGGCTCTACAATGAGCAGTTCTTC. Amino acids: CASSSGTGLYNEQFF.

The V and J genes are TRBV7-2 and TRBJ1-5, with TRBD1 as a possible D gene (5 bases). The V end lost 5 bases, the J end lost 2 bases, and 10 bases lay between the germline ends. The CDR3 is 14 residues long. CDR1 SGHTA and CDR2 FQGNSA come from the germline V gene. The CDR3 coding sequence is TGTGCCAGCAGCCCTTCGGGGGGCAATCAGCCCCAGCATTTT. This encodes CASSPSGGNQPQHF.

This chain uses TRBV5-1 with TRBJ2-7; D possibly corresponds to TRBD2 (6 bases). This CDR3 region has 17 residues. The germline V and J ends were trimmed by 0 bases and 0 bases, with 16 bases remaining between them. CDR1 and CDR2 from the germline V gene are SGHRS and YFSETQ. The CDR3 DNA is TGCGCCAGCAGCTTGGCCGGCGGGGAACCCTCCTCCTACGAGCAGTACTTC. Residues: CASSLAGGEPSSYEQYF.

This chain connects TRBV11-2 to TRBJ1-3, with 7 bases aligning to TRBD1. Trimming removed 0 bases from V and 2 bases from J; junction bases left unmatched: 1. Germline V gene sequence: CDR1 SGHAT, CDR2 FQNNGV. The CDR3 spans 15 residues. The CDR3 coding sequence is TGTGCCAGCAGCTTAGAGAGGGGGCCTGGAAACACCATATATTTT. This codes for CASSLERGPGNTIYF.

Here the CDR3 DNA reads TGTGCCAGCAGCTTTGTGCGGGATAGCGAGCAGTTCTTC. This codes for CASSFVRDSEQFF. This chain links TRBV11-3 with TRBJ2-1; the D gene is possibly TRBD2 (6 bases). Germline CDR1 is SGHNT and CDR2 is YENEEA. CDR3 length: 13 amino acids. Trimming removed 3 bases at V and 10 bases at J, with 13 bases between.

This clone came up a few times. The genes are TRBV5-1 and TRBJ2-7, with 8 bases that match TRBD2. CDR1 and CDR2 (germline): SGHRS, YFSETQ. The CDR3 sequence is 17 residues long. Trimming cost V 2 bases and J 0 bases; bases outside gene matches: 10. CDR3 nucleotide sequence: TGCGCCAGCAGCTTATCCCAGGGAGGGACTAGCTCCTACGAGCAGTACTTC. Residues: CASSLSQGGTSSYEQYF.

This clone was recorded at least ten times. The chain recombines TRBV28 with TRBJ2-3, with D possibly TRBD1 on 5 matching bases. The V end was cut by 5 bases, the J end by 6 bases, with 24 bases between. Germline CDR1 MDHEN, CDR2 SYDVKM. CDR3 length: 17 residues. The CDR3 coding sequence is TGTGCCAGCAGTCCCTATCGGACATGGGCGCGTTCGGATACGCAGTATTTT. Its translation is CASSPYRTWARSDTQYF.

J is TRBJ1-2 and V is TRBV6-5, with no clear D. V lost 7 bases, J lost 4 bases, and 13 bases lay in between. The CDR3 runs to 13 residues. Germline V gives CDR1 MNHEY, CDR2 SVGAGI. This CDR3 reads CASMAVASYGYTF. The CDR3 coding sequence is TGTGCCAGCATGGCGGTGGCCAGCTATGGCTACACCTTC.